A selection of T cell receptor beta chains follows, all from one sample in a study of pediatric ulcerative colitis. The protocol was immunoSEQ multiplex PCR, while the TCRdb copy is restricted to in-frame clones and leaves out a portion. The table records about 32,000 clones, roughly four fifths of them present only once. Material for sequencing was blood. Source of these receptors: a boy younger than 18 with severe ulcerative colitis. Both conserved end residues are part of each CDR3. Fields, in order: clone size, CDR3 length, V gene, D gene, J gene, CDR3 DNA, CDR3 protein. A D gene is named only where the DNA matches it firmly. Size is omitted from some rows. Given values are once, few, many or a class for expanded clones.

.	14	TRBV27	TRBD1	TRBJ1-5	TGTGCCAGCAGTGACAGGGGGCCAAGTCAGCCCCAGCATTTT	CASSDRGPSQPQHF
.	16	TRBV6-5	TRBD1	TRBJ1-2	TGTGCCAGCAGTTACTATTGGACAGGGGAGAACTATGGCTACACCTTC	CASSYYWTGENYGYTF
.	15	TRBV4-3	TRBD2	TRBJ2-3	TGCGCCAGCAGCCTTATAGCGGGGGGGGCAGATACGCAGTATTTT	CASSLIAGGADTQYF
.	13	TRBV2	TRBD1	TRBJ2-7	TGTGCCACCAAGATCGGGACAGCCTACGAGCAGTACTTC	CATKIGTAYEQYF
.	13	TRBV6-6	.	TRBJ2-7	TGTGCCAGCAGATATCAGGAGGGATACGAGCAGTACTTC	CASRYQEGYEQYF
.	19	TRBV11-2	TRBD1	TRBJ1-1	TGTGCCAGCAGCTTAGTACGTTCGGGACAGGGTCCTGTGAACACTGAAGCTTTCTTT	CASSLVRSGQGPVNTEAFF
.	14	TRBV9	TRBD1	TRBJ2-7	TGTGCCAGCAGCTTCCTACCCGACAGGGGCGAGCAGTACTTC	CASSFLPDRGEQYF
.	14	TRBV4-1	.	TRBJ1-2	TGCGCCAGCAGCCAAGAAGGCTTTAGTGGTGGCTACACCTTC	CASSQEGFSGGYTF
.	14	TRBV5-5	TRBD1	TRBJ2-7	TGTGCCAGCAGCTCTTGGACAGGGGCCTACGAGCAGTACTTC	CASSSWTGAYEQYF
.	16	TRBV5-1	.	TRBJ2-2	TGCGCCAGCAGCTTTGGGACTGGTCTCAACACCGGGGAGCTGTTTTTT	CASSFGTGLNTGELFF
.	12	TRBV19	.	TRBJ1-2	TGTGCCAGTACGGACAGAAAAGATGGCTACACCTTC	CASTDRKDGYTF
.	19	TRBV4-1	TRBD1	TRBJ1-1	TGCGCCAGCAGCCAGTCGGGTGGGACAGGGGGGCAAGTTTGGGCTGAAGCTTTCTTT	CASSQSGGTGGQVWAEAFF
.	19	TRBV7-2	.	TRBJ2-3	TGTGCCAGCAGCTTAGACATTTCGGTAGTGGCCGGGAGCACAGATACGCAGTATTTT	CASSLDISVVAGSTDTQYF
.	13	TRBV6-5	TRBD1	TRBJ2-7	TGTGCCACCCAGGACAGGCCGTCCTACGAGCAGTACTTC	CATQDRPSYEQYF
.	12	TRBV19	.	TRBJ2-1	TGTGCCACCTCGAGCTCCTACAATGAGCAGTTCTTC	CATSSSYNEQFF
.	15	TRBV7-9	TRBD1	TRBJ2-5	TGTGCCAGCAGTCGACAGGGGACCCCTGGGGAGACCCAGTACTTC	CASSRQGTPGETQYF
.	15	TRBV19	TRBD1	TRBJ2-5	TGTGCCAGTAGTATAGATGGGACAGGGGTAAAGACCCAGTACTTC	CASSIDGTGVKTQYF
once	13	TRBV29-1	TRBD1	TRBJ1-1	TGCAGCGCGGGACAGCTAATGAACACTGAAGCTTTCTTT	CSAGQLMNTEAFF
.	16	TRBV6-6	TRBD1	TRBJ1-1	TGTGCCAGCACTAGCAAAAGACAGGGTCCCAACACTGAAGCTTTCTTT	CASTSKRQGPNTEAFF
.	10	TRBV5-8	.	TRBJ2-7	TGTGCCAGCAGCTTGGTTGAGCAGTACTTC	CASSLVEQYF
.	20	TRBV9	TRBD1	TRBJ2-6	TGTGCCAGCAGCGTAGCCTTAGTCCCGGGACAGGGGACTGGGGCCAACGTCCTGACTTTC	CASSVALVPGQGTGANVLTF
once	17	TRBV4-1	.	TRBJ1-1	TGCGCCAGCAGCCACACGGGGGTCCAGGATAGGTCTGCTGAAGCTTTCTTT	CASSHTGVQDRSAEAFF
once	15	TRBV6-1	TRBD1	TRBJ2-7	TGTGCCAGCAGTGAAGGGACAGGGGGTATCTACGAGCAGTACTTC	CASSEGTGGIYEQYF
.	13	TRBV7-3	.	TRBJ2-7	TGTGCCAGCAGCTTACGGGTAGGCTACGAGCAGTACTTC	CASSLRVGYEQYF
.	14	TRBV6-5	.	TRBJ1-2	TGTGCCAGCAGTTACTCGTCAGAAAACTATGGCTACACCTTC	CASSYSSENYGYTF
.	15	TRBV30	.	TRBJ1-2	TGTGCCTGGAGTGAGGTCATCAAGATGGTATATGGCTACACCTTC	CAWSEVIKMVYGYTF
.	13	TRBV5-1	.	TRBJ1-1	TGCGCCAGCAGCCTTCACCTGAACACTGAAGCTTTCTTT	CASSLHLNTEAFF
once	14	TRBV5-4	.	TRBJ1-2	TGTGCCAGCAGCCCCAAGGAGGTTGACTATGGCTACACCTTC	CASSPKEVDYGYTF
.	13	TRBV5-1	TRBD1	TRBJ2-5	TGCGCCAGCAGCGATCACAGGGGAGAGACCCAGTACTTC	CASSDHRGETQYF
.	13	TRBV7-6	.	TRBJ2-7	TGTGCCAGCAGCCGGGACACTACTTACGAGCAGTACTTC	CASSRDTTYEQYF
.	13	TRBV5-4	.	TRBJ1-2	TGTGCCAGCAGCCCCCCGGATAGGTCGGGCTACACCTTC	CASSPPDRSGYTF
.	14	TRBV7-9	.	TRBJ2-2	TGTGCCAGCAGCTTCGGGGGGCTCACCGGGGAGCTGTTTTTT	CASSFGGLTGELFF
.	11	TRBV10-3	.	TRBJ1-1	TGTGCCATCAGTGACGGCACTGAAGCTTTCTTT	CAISDGTEAFF
.	13	TRBV7-8	TRBD1	TRBJ1-6	TGTGCCAGCAGCCCCGACAGGGGATCACCCCTCCACTTT	CASSPDRGSPLHF
.	11	TRBV15	.	TRBJ1-2	TGTGCCACCAGGGCGGCAGGCAACTACACCTTC	CATRAAGNYTF
.	15	TRBV2	TRBD1	TRBJ1-5	TGTGCCAGCAGTGACAGGGGGTCTGGCAATCAGCCCCAGCATTTT	CASSDRGSGNQPQHF
.	13	TRBV5-4	.	TRBJ1-2	TGTGCCAGCAGCTTGGGGGGACGAGAGGGCTACACCTTC	CASSLGGREGYTF
.	14	TRBV6-5	.	TRBJ1-6	TGTGCCAGCAGTTACAGGTCCGCTTATTCACCCCTCCACTTT	CASSYRSAYSPLHF
few	15	TRBV7-8	.	TRBJ1-2	TGTGCCAGCAGCTTAGCGGTGGGGGCCAGGGCTGGCTACACCTTC	CASSLAVGARAGYTF
.	13	TRBV13	.	TRBJ1-1	TGTGCCAGCAGCTTTCAGGGGAACACTGAAGCTTTCTTT	CASSFQGNTEAFF
.	15	TRBV12-5	.	TRBJ2-7	TGTGCTAGTGGTTTGGCAGGCCAGGGGATCTACGAGCAGTACTTC	CASGLAGQGIYEQYF
.	15	TRBV27	TRBD1	TRBJ2-5	TGTGCCAGCCGAGGCCAGGGGGCGTATGGGGAGACCCAGTACTTC	CASRGQGAYGETQYF
once	14	TRBV5-6	TRBD2	TRBJ2-1	TGTGCCAGCAGCTTACTAGCGGGGGCCCAGGAGCAGTTCTTC	CASSLLAGAQEQFF
.	13	TRBV30	.	TRBJ2-1	TGTGCCTGGAGTGGAGGACCCTTCAATGAGCAGTTCTTC	CAWSGGPFNEQFF
.	13	TRBV2	TRBD1	TRBJ1-5	TGTGCCATCTTGACAGGGCGGGGACAGCCCCAGCATTTT	CAILTGRGQPQHF
.	14	TRBV29-1	.	TRBJ2-5	TGCAGCGTATGCCGGGGGCGGTCGGAAGAGACCCAGTACTTC	CSVCRGRSEETQYF
.	16	TRBV5-6	TRBD1	TRBJ2-3	TGTGCCAGCAGCTCCGACAGGGGGCTACGCACAGATACGCAGTATTTT	CASSSDRGLRTDTQYF